The text below deals with one TCR beta chain. The data were taken from a study of blood T cell repertoires in COVID-19. Study overall: Sites in the United States, Italy and Spain provided acute and convalescent COVID-19 samples. The cDNA or gDNA used as material had been derived from T cells, B-cell-depleted T cells, or PBMCs.

Sequencing was performed with immunoSEQ multiplex PCR; in TCRdb, only in-frame clones are kept and a portion is missing. The repertoire has 250,000 to 300,000 clones, less than 90% of them found once; the top ten carry roughly 12%. This CDR3 contains 15 residues. The V gene lost 0 bases and the J gene lost 1 base, with 10 bases spanning the gap. This receptor was identified in a woman under 40 with COVID-19, enrolled during active disease. Sequences were obtained from peripheral blood. The chain recombines TRBV23-1 with TRBJ2-7; D ambiguous. TRBV23-1 is classed as an ORF, of uncertain function. CDR3 nucleotides: TGCGCCAGCAGTCAATCGAGGCAGCCATCCTACGAGCAGTACTTC. Translation gives CASSQSRQPSYEQYF.